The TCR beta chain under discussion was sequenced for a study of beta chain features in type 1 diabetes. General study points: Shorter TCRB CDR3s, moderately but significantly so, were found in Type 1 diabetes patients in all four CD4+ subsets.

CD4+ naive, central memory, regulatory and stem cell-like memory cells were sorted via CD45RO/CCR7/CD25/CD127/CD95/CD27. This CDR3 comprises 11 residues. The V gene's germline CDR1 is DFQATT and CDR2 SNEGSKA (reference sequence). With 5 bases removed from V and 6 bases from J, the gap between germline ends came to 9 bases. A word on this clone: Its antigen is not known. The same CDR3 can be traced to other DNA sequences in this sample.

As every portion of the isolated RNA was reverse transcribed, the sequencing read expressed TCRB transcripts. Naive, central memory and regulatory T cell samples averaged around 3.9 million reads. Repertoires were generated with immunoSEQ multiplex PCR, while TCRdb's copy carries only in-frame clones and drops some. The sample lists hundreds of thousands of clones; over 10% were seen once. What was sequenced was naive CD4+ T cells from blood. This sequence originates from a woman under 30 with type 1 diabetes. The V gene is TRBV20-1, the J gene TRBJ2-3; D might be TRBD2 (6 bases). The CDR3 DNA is TGCAGTGCTGCCCGGGGGGATACGCAGTATTTT. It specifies CSAARGDTQYF.